This T cell receptor beta chain was sequenced in a study of T cell changes during pregnancy in multiple sclerosis. With 5 bases clipped from V and 13 bases from J, the junction kept 13 bases outside the gene matches. The germline CDR1 and CDR2 sequences are SQVTM and ANQGSEA. This CDR3 has 12 amino acids. This table comes from immunoSEQ multiplex PCR, and its TCRdb copy is limited to in-frame clones, with some not included. The profile shows about 38,000 clones, 85% to 95% of them singletons. The sample in question was CD8+ T cells from peripheral blood mononuclear cells, obtained in the third trimester of pregnancy. The gene calls are TRBV29-1 and TRBJ1-2, with TRBD1 matching over 7 bases. The clonotype originates from a female donor with multiple sclerosis, enrolled in a pregnancy study. CDR3 DNA sequence: TGCAGCGTTCATGAGGCAGGGGGTTTATGCACCTTC. It specifies CSVHEAGGLCTF.